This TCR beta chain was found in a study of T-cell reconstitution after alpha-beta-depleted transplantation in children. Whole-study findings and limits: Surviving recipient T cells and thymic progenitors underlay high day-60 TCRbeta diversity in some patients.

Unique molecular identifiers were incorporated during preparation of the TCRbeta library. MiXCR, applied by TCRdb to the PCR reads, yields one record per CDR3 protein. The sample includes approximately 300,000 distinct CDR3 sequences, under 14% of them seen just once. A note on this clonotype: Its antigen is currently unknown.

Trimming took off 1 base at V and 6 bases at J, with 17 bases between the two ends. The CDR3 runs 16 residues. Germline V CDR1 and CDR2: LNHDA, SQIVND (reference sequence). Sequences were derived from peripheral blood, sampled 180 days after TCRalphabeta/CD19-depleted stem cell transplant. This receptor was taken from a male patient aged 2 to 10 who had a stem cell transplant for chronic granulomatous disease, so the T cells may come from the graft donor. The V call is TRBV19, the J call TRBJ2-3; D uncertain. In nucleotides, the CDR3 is TGTGCCAGTAGTATAGGGTCCGTGACCGGTGTGGATACGCAGTATTTT. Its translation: CASSIGSVTGVDTQYF.